The sequence of this T cell receptor (beta chain) was determined in a study of cytomegalovirus exposure and HLA in healthy donors. Study conclusions and caveats: The study labeled fewer than 200 TCR beta chains cytomegalovirus-associated.

Note on this clone: Antigen unknown.

The PCR ran on 60 Vbeta and 13 Jbeta primers. Clones were sequenced by immunoSEQ multiplex PCR, and TCRdb holds only the in-frame ones, with some missing. This sample yields roughly 150,000 clones, of which 82% are seen a single time; more than 6.5% belongs to the top ten. The CDR3 extends over 14 amino acids. The V end was cut by 5 bases, the J end by 0 bases, with 5 bases between. Germline CDR1 and CDR2: SEHNR and FQNEAQ (reference sequence). The sequenced sample was PBMCs. The TCR sequence derives from a woman aged 50 to 60 in good health and CMV-seropositive. The chain employs TRBV7-9 and TRBJ2-6; D is undetermined. CDR3 sequence reads: CASSLSSGANVLTF. In DNA, the CDR3 is TGTGCCAGCAGCCTGAGCTCTGGGGCCAACGTCCTGACTTTC.